Listed here is a single TCR beta chain. Its target is unknown. In the original analysis: ImmunoSEQ output lacked quality scores and full-length reads, limiting matched filtering. The method was immunoSEQ multiplex PCR; TCRdb's version includes in-frame clones alone and lacks a portion of them. The V and J calls and clone size were taken over from that table, and D and trimming were inferred from the DNA. Of 950,000 to 1,300,000 clones in the sample, about 70% are singletons; the top ten hold roughly 1.5%. This sample was included in a study of shared clonotypes between healthy human individuals. Findings of the study overall: Naive subsets typically showed greater estimated richness than memory subsets. The study found approximately 5% of naive CD4 clonotypes shared across several donors.

Donors were Caucasian adults residing in Nashville, Tennessee, USA. Germline CDR1 and CDR2: SGHTA and FQGNSA. The CDR3 loop spans 14 amino acids. V was pared by 5 bases and J by 5 bases, with 12 bases between. Sequencing was performed on memory CD4+ T cells sorted from blood. Stated subset: CD45RA-negative fraction. This sequence originates from a man aged 18 to 30 in good health. The J gene is TRBJ2-2, the V gene TRBV7-2; no clear D gene. The CDR3, as DNA: TGTGCCAGCAGCCCACCGATTACGACCGGGGAGCTGTTTTTT. It specifies CASSPPITTGELFF.